The 2 T cell receptor beta chains below come from one sample, sequenced in a study of early T cells in non-severe SARS-CoV-2 infection. Via MiXCR, TCRdb re-called the 5' RACE reads, giving one row per CDR3 protein. The sample lists under 70,000 distinct CDR3 sequences, 10% to 15% occurring once. The specimen was whole blood. All receptors come from an adult who was a healthcare worker with PCR-confirmed SARS-CoV-2 infection or an uninfected control (not recorded which).

This clonotype has more than one count but fewer than ten. The gene calls are TRBV19 and TRBJ2-7; D is unresolved. The germline gives CDR1 LNHDA, CDR2 SQIVND (reference sequence). The V and J ends lost 4 bases and 0 bases respectively, with 16 bases between them. The CDR3 sequence is 16 residues long. The CDR3 coding sequence is TGTGCCAGTAGTAGGCGGTCGAGCCTCCACTCCTACGAGCAGTACTTC. The encoded protein is CASSRRSSLHSYEQYF.

The chain has TRBV7-2 and TRBJ2-1; TRBD2 matches at 12 bases. This CDR3 region has 16 residues. Germline values: CDR1 SGHTA, CDR2 FQGNSA. With 6 bases clipped from V and 1 base from J, the junction kept 4 bases outside the gene matches. DNA for the CDR3: TGTGCCAGCAGGTCGACTAGCGGGGGATCCTACAATGAGCAGTTCTTC. Translated: CASRSTSGGSYNEQFF.